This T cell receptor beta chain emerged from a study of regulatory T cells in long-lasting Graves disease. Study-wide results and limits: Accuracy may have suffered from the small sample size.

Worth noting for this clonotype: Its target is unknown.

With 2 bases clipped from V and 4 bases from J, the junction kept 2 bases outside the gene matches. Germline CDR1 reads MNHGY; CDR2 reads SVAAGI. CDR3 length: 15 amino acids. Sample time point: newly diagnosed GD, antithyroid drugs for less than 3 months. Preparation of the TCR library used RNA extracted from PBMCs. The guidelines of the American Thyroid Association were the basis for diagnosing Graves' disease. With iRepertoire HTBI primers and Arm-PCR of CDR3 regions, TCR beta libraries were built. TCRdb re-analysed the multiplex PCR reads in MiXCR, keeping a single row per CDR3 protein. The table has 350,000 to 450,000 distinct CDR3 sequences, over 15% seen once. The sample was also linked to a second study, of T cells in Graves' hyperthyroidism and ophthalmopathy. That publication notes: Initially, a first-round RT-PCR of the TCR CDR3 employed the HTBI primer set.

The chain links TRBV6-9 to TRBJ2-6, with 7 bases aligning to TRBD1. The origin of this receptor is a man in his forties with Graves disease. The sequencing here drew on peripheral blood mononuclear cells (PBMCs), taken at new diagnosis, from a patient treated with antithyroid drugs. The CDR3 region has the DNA TGTGCCAGCAGTTATGGACAGGCCGGGGCCAACGTCCTGACTTTC. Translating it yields CASSYGQAGANVLTF.